This TCR beta chain is from a study of T cells in narcolepsy. Study findings and constraints: Healthy controls reportedly lacked the autoreactive clonotypes serially found in patients' blood. Some memory CD4+ repertoires had no autoreactive clone sequences.

Clones were read by immunoSEQ multiplex PCR, and TCRdb kept only the in-frame ones, dropping some. The data show roughly 24,000 clones, about 86% seen once. Regarding this clone: No antigen is known for it.

The CDR3 is 13 amino acids. V was shortened by 0 bases and J by 7 bases, with 7 bases between the two germline ends. Germline V gene lookup returns CDR1 MGHRA and CDR2 YSYEKL. The TCR was taken from a human donor in good health. The specimen sequenced was memory (CD45RA-) CD4+ T cells from blood. The chain combines TRBV4-1 with TRBJ1-5; D is undetermined. The CDR3 region is CASSQDEGQPQHF. CDR3 DNA sequence: TGCGCCAGCAGCCAAGACGAGGGCCAGCCCCAGCATTTT.